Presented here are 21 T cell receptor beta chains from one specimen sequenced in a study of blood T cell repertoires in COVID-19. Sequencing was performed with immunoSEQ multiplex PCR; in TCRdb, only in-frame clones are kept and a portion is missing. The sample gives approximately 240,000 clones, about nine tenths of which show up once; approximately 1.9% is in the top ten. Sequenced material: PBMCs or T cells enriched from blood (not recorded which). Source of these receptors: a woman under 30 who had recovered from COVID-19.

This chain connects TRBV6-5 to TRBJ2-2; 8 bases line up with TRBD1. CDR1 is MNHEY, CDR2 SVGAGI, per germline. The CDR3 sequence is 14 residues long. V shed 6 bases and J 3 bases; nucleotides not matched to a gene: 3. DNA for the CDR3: TGTGCCAGCAGATTACAGGGGGACACCGGGGAGCTGTTTTTT. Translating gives CASRLQGDTGELFF.

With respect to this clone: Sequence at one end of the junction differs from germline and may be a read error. This chain's CDR3 is CASSLVPGEPYNEQFF. In nucleotides, the CDR3 is TGTGCTAGCAGCTTAGTCCCGGGAGAGCCCTACAATGAGCAGTTCTTC. The V and J genes are TRBV7-7 and TRBJ2-1; maybe TRBD2 (6 bases). Germline CDR1 and CDR2: SSHAT and FNYEAQ (reference sequence). This CDR3 is built from 16 residues. The variable domain in full, completed from reference TRBV7-7 and TRBJ2-1, reads GAGVSQSPRYKVTKRGQDVTLRCDPISSHATLYWYQQALGQGPEFLTYFNYEAQPDKSGLPSDRFSAERPEGSISTLTIQRTEQRDSAMYRCASSLVPGEPYNEQFFGPGTRLTVL.

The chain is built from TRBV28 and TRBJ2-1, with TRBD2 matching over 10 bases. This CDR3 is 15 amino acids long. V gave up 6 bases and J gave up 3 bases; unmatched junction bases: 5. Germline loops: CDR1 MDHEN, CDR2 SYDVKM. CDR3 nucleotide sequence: TGTGCCAGCAGCAATACTAGCGGGAACTACAATGAGCAGTTCTTC. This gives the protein CASSNTSGNYNEQFF.

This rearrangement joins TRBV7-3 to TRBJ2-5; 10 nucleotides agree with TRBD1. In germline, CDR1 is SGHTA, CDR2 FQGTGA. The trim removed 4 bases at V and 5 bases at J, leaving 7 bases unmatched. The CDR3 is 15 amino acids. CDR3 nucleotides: TGTGCCAGCAGCTCGACAGGGGGCTCGGGGGAGACCCAGTACTTC. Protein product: CASSSTGGSGETQYF.

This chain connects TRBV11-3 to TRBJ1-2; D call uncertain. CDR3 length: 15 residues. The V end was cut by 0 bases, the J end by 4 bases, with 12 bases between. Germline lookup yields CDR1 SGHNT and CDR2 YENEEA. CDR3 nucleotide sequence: TGTGCCAGCAGCTTAGACCGAGCGCCTATCTATGGCTACACCTTC. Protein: CASSLDRAPIYGYTF.

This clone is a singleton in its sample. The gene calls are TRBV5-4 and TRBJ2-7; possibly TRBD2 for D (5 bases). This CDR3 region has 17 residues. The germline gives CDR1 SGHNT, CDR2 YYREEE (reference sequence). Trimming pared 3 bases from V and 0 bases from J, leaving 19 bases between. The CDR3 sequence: CASSSRRLSKGSYEQYF. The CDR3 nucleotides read TGTGCCAGCAGCTCCCGGAGGCTGTCGAAGGGCTCCTACGAGCAGTACTTC.

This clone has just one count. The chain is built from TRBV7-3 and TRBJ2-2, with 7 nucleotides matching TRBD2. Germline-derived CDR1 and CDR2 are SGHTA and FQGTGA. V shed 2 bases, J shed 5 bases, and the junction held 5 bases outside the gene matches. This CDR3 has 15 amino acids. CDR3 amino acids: CASSLASGGTGELFF. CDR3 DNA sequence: TGTGCCAGCAGCTTAGCTAGCGGAGGGACCGGGGAGCTGTTTTTT.

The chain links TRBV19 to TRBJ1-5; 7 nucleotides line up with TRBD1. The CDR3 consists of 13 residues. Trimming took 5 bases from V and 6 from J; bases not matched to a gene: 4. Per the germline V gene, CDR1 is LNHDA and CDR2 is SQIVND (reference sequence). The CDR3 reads CASSDRAGQPQHF. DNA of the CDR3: TGTGCCAGTAGTGACAGGGCAGGTCAGCCCCAGCATTTT.

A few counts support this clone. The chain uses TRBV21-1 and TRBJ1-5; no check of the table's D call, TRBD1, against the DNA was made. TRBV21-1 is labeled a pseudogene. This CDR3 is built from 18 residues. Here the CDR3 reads CASSTPDRQVYSNQPQHF. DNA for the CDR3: TGTGCCAGCAGCACACCCGACCGACAGGTTTATAGCAATCAGCCCCAGCATTTT.

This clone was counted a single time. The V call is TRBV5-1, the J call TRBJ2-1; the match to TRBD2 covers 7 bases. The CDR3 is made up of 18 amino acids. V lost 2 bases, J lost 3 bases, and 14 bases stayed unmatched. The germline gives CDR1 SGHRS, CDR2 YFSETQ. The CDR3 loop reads CASSFLPPGRESYNEQFF. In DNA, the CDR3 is TGCGCCAGCAGCTTCCTCCCCCCGGGGAGGGAGAGCTACAATGAGCAGTTCTTC.

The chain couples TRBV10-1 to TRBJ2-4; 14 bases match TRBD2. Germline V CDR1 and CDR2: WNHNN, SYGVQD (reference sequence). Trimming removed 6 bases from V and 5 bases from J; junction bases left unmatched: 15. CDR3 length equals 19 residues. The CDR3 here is CASRDGLAGGDSSENIQYF. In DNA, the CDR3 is TGCGCCAGCAGGGATGGACTAGCGGGAGGCGATAGTTCGGAAAACATTCAGTACTTC.

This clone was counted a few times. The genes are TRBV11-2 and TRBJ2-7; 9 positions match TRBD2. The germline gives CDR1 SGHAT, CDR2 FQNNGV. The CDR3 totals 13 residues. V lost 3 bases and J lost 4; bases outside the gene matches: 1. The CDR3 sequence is CASSLLAGYEQYF. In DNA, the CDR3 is TGTGCCAGCAGCTTGCTAGCGGGGTACGAGCAGTACTTC.

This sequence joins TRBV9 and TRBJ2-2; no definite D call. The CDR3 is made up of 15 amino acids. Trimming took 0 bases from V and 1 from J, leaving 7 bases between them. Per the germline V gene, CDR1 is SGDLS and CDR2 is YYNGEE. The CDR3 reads CASSVAQENTGELFF. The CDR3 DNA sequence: TGTGCCAGCAGCGTAGCGCAGGAGAACACCGGGGAGCTGTTTTTT.

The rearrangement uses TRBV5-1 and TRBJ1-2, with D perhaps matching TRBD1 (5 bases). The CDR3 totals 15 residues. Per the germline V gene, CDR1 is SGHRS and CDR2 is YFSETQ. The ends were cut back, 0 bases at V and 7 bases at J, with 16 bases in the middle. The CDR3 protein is CASSLGSGWTSGYTF. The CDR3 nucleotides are TGCGCCAGCAGCTTGGGGTCTGGGTGGACATCTGGCTACACCTTC.

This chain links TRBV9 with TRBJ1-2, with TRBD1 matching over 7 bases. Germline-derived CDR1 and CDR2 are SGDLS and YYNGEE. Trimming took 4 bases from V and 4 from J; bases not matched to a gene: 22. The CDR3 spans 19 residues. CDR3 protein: CASSSRKDRIEGVPYGYTF. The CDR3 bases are TGTGCCAGCAGCTCTAGAAAGGACAGGATAGAAGGAGTGCCCTATGGCTACACCTTC.

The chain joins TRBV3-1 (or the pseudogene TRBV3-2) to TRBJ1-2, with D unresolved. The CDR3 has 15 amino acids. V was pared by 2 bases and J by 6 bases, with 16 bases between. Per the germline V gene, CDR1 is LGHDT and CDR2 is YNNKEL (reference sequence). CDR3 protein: CASSQMGRPADGYTF. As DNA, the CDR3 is TGTGCCAGCAGCCAAATGGGCAGGCCCGCCGATGGCTACACCTTC.

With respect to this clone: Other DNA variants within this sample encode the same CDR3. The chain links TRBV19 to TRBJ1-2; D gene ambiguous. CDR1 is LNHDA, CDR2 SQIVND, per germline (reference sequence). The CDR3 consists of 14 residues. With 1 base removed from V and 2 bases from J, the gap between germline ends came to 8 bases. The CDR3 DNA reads TGTGCCAGTAGTATAGTCGGAGGAAACTATGGCTACACCTTC. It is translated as CASSIVGGNYGYTF.

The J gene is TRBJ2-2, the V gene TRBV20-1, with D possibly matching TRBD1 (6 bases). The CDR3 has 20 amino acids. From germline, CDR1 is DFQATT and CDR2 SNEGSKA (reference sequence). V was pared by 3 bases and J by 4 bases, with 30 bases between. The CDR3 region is CSASRRGSSRGIRVTGELFF. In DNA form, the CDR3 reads TGCAGTGCTAGTCGCAGGGGCTCCTCTAGGGGAATTAGAGTCACCGGGGAGCTGTTTTTT.

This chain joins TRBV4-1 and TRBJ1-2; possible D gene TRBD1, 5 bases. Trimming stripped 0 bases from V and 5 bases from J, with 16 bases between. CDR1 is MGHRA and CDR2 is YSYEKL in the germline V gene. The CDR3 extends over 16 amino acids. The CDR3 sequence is CASSQEQGPLAYGYTF. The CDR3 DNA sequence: TGCGCCAGCAGCCAAGAGCAGGGTCCCCTCGCTTATGGCTACACCTTC.

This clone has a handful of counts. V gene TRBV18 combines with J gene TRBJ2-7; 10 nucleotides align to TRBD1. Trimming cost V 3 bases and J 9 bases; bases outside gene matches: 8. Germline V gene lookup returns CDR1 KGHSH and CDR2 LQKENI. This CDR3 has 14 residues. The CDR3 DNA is TGTGCCAGCTCACCGGGACAGGGGTGGAAGACGCAGTACTTC. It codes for CASSPGQGWKTQYF.

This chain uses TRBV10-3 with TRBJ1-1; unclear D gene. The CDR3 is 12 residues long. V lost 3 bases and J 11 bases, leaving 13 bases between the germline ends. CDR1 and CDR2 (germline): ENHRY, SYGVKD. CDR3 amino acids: CAISDPPVEAFF. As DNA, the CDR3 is TGTGCCATCAGTGACCCCCCGGTTGAGGCTTTCTTT.